This entry is about one TCR beta chain. The antigen remains unidentified. Time point here: week 35, safety follow-up. Each dose delivered 300 ug of mutant IDH1 20-mer peptide subcutaneously with imiquimod. CDR3 length: 15 amino acids. CDR1 is SGHNT and CDR2 is YYREEE in the germline V gene (reference sequence). V dropped 3 bases and J dropped 3; count of bases not matched to a gene: 8. The data were taken from a study of a mutant IDH1 vaccine in newly diagnosed glioma. In the study overall: Vaccines were begun 4-6 weeks after radiotherapy alone, or with temozolomide cycles. Treated patients showed a male proportion of approximately 62%, a female proportion of around 38%, and a mean age of around 39 years. Visits V12 and V13 fell at weeks 35 and 47, respectively.

Findings and limits, study-wide: Immune responses induced by the vaccine were seen in roughly 93% of patients, spanning multiple MHC alleles.

Assay: immunoSEQ multiplex PCR; the TCRdb copy retains only in-frame clones and omits some. The table has about 32,000 clones, 81% seen once. The starting material was PBMCs, obtained from a glioma patient whose treatment included an IDH1 peptide vaccine. This chain uses TRBV5-4 with TRBJ2-5, with TRBD2 matching over 7 bases. The origin of this receptor is a man younger than 45 with glioma. CDR3 nucleotides: TGTGCCAGCAGCTCTTACTTGGGAGGGGAAGAGACCCAGTACTTC. It specifies CASSSYLGGEETQYF.